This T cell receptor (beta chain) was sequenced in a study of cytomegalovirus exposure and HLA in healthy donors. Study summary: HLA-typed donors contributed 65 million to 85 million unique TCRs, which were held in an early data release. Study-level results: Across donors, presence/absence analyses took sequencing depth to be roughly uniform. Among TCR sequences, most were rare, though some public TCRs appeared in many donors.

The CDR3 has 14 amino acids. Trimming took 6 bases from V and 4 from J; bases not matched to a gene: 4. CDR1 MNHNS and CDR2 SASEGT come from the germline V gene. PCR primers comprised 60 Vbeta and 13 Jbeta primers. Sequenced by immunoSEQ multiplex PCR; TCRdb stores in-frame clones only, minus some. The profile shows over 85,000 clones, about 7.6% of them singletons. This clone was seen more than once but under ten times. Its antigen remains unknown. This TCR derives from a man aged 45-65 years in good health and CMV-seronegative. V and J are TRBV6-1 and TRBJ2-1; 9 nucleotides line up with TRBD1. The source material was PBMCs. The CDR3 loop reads CASRYGQGYNEQFF. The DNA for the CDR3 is TGTGCCAGCAGATACGGACAGGGGTACAATGAGCAGTTCTTC.